This TCR beta chain was found in a study of blood T cell repertoires in COVID-19. The V gene lost 6 bases and the J gene lost 8 bases, with 14 bases spanning the gap. Germline CDR1 reads LNHNV; CDR2 reads YYDKDF (reference sequence). This CDR3 spans 13 amino acids. The authors' processing: Using reference gene primer amplification, nucleated cell counts were estimated. Clones were read by immunoSEQ multiplex PCR, and TCRdb kept only the in-frame ones, dropping some. V and J calls and clone size are as listed in that table; D and trimming were resolved from the DNA. There are about 140,000 clones in the sample; 70% to 85% occur only once, and less than 4.5% lies in the top ten.

V and J are TRBV15 and TRBJ2-4; TRBD1 might be the D (5 bases). The sequenced material came from peripheral blood. The source is a man in his sixties with acute or convalescent COVID-19. CDR3 coding DNA: TGTGCCACCAGTAAGGGGAATAGGGACATTCAGTACTTC. Residues: CATSKGNRDIQYF.